Listed here is a single TCR beta chain. The data are from a study of OX40 agonist ivuxolimab in advanced cancers. This table comes from immunoSEQ multiplex PCR, and its TCRdb copy is limited to in-frame clones, with some not included. Of some 77,000 clones listed, roughly 85% were seen once; the top ten hold roughly 5.5%. Looked up from germline, CDR1 is MGHRA and CDR2 is YSYEKL. With 5 bases removed from V and 5 bases from J, the gap between germline ends came to 7 bases. The CDR3 length is 11 residues. Here the sequenced sample was CD4+ or CD8+ T cells sorted from blood, taken in a trial of the OX40 agonist ivuxolimab. This chain uses TRBV4-1 with TRBJ2-7, with D perhaps matching TRBD2 (6 bases). The TCR originated in an adult with an advanced solid tumor such as melanoma, head and neck, liver or kidney cancer. DNA of the CDR3: TGCGCCAGCAGCGGGGGGAACGAGCAGTACTTC. This translates into CASSGGNEQYF.